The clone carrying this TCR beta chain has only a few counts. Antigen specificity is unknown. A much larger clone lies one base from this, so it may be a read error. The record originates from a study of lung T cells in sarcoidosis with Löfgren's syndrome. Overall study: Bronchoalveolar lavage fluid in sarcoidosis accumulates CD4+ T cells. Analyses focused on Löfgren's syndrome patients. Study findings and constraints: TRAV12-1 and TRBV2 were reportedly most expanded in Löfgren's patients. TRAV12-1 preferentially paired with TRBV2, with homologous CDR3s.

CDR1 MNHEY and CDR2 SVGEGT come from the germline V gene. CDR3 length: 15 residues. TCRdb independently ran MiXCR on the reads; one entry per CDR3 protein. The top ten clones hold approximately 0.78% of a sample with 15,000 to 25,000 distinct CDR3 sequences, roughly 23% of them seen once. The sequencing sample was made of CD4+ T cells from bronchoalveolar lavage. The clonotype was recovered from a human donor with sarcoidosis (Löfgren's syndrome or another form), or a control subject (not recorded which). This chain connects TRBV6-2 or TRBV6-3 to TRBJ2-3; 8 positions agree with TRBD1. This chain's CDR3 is CASSPQGASTGTQYF. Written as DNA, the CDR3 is TGTGCCAGCAGTCCGCAGGGGGCTAGCACAGGTACGCAGTATTTT.